The 19 T cell receptor beta chains given below trace back to one sample, sequenced in a study of early T cells in non-severe SARS-CoV-2 infection. TCRdb analysed the 5' RACE reads with MiXCR anew, one entry per CDR3 protein. Among about 17,000 distinct CDR3 sequences, about 5% were seen once, and the ten largest hold roughly 7.5%. Sequenced material: whole blood, taken at baseline. The receptors come from an adult who was a healthcare worker with PCR-confirmed SARS-CoV-2 infection or an uninfected control (not recorded which).

The sample holds many counts of this clonotype. The V gene is TRBV20-1, the J gene TRBJ1-1; the match to TRBD1 covers 7 bases. The CDR3 extends over 15 amino acids. V shed 0 bases and J 4 bases; nucleotides not matched to a gene: 8. The germline gives CDR1 DFQATT, CDR2 SNEGSKA (reference sequence). CDR3 nucleotides: TGCAGTGCTAGAGACACAGGGGAGTTCGGCACTGAAGCTTTCTTT. Amino acid sequence: CSARDTGEFGTEAFF.

In this sample, this clonotype turned up many times. The chain is built from TRBV6-6 and TRBJ1-1, with no clear D. Germline V gene sequence: CDR1 MNHNY, CDR2 SVGAGI (reference sequence). The V gene lost 1 base and the J gene lost 3 bases, with 9 bases spanning the gap. CDR3 length equals 14 residues. The CDR3 bases are TGTGCCAGCAGTTACTGGGGAAGGGACACTGAAGCTTTCTTT. The encoded protein is CASSYWGRDTEAFF.

In this sample, this clonotype turned up many times. The chain uses TRBV2 and TRBJ2-7; 8 nucleotides match TRBD1. This CDR3 has 14 amino acids. Germline CDR1 reads SNHLY; CDR2 reads FYNNEI. With V trimmed by 5 bases and J by 6 bases, 9 bases remained unmatched. CDR3 in DNA: TGTGCCAGCAGTTCAAGACAGGGGACCGGCGAGCAGTACTTC. It translates to CASSSRQGTGEQYF. The complete variable domain, with remaining parts taken from reference TRBV2 and TRBJ2-7, reads EPEVTQTPSHQVTQMGQEVILRCVPISNHLYFYWYRQILGQKVEFLVSFYNNEISEKSEIFDDQFSVERPDGSNFTLKIRSTKLEDSAMYFCASSSRQGTGEQYFGPGTRLTVT.

By its share, this clonotype is medium-sized (0.01 to 0.1%). The chain employs TRBV29-1 and TRBJ1-1, with a possible D match to TRBD1 (5 bases). The CDR3 extends over 13 amino acids. V gave up 3 bases and J gave up 9 bases, with 17 bases separating them. Germline assignment: CDR1 SQVTM and CDR2 ANQGSEA. The CDR3 DNA is TGCAGCGTTGACGGGACGGGTTTGAATAAAGCTTTCTTT. It translates to CSVDGTGLNKAFF.

This clonotype was observed at least ten times. The rearrangement uses TRBV19 and TRBJ1-2; D is unclear. Germline lookup yields CDR1 LNHDA and CDR2 SQIVND (reference sequence). The CDR3 has 14 residues. V shed 5 bases and J shed 8 bases, with 18 bases lying between them. CDR3: CASSPRLDSSGYTF. The DNA for the CDR3 is TGTGCCAGTAGTCCCCGCCTGGATTCCTCCGGCTACACCTTC.

Many counts were recorded for this clonotype. V and J are TRBV20-1 and TRBJ1-1; TRBD1 is a possible D gene (6 bases). The CDR3 sequence is 15 residues long. Trimming removed 1 base at V and 4 bases at J, with 16 bases between. Germline V gene sequence: CDR1 DFQATT, CDR2 SNEGSKA (reference sequence). CDR3 sequence reads: CSARALQGWGTEAFF. In DNA, the CDR3 is TGCAGTGCTAGAGCCTTACAGGGTTGGGGCACTGAAGCTTTCTTT.

This clonotype was seen ten or more times. The V call is TRBV20-1, the J call TRBJ1-1; no clear D gene. The CDR3 spans 12 residues. V lost 2 bases to trimming and J lost 7 bases, with 11 bases between them. The V gene's germline CDR1 is DFQATT and CDR2 SNEGSKA (reference sequence). The CDR3 bases are TGCAGTGCTAGATATGGTGCCGGTGAAGCTTTCTTT. The encoded protein is CSARYGAGEAFF.

This clonotype came up many times. V is TRBV6-6 and J is TRBJ2-7, with 9 bases identical to TRBD2. CDR3 length equals 18 residues. V was clipped by 0 bases and J by 3 bases; unmatched bases: 12. Germline CDR1 reads MNHNY; CDR2 reads SVGAGI (reference sequence). The CDR3 protein is CASSYSPASSGVYYEQYF. CDR3 nucleotide sequence: TGTGCCAGCAGTTACTCACCGGCGTCTAGCGGGGTATACTACGAGCAGTACTTC.

This clonotype was seen ten or more times. The chain uses TRBV7-3 and TRBJ2-6; D remains unclear. Deletions cut 1 base from V and 4 bases from J, with 8 bases between. The CDR3 sequence is 15 residues long. CDR1 and CDR2 from the germline V gene are SGHTA and FQGTGA. In DNA, the CDR3 is TGTGCCAGCAGCTTAATTGCGAACGGGGCCAACGTCCTGACTTTC. The encoded protein is CASSLIANGANVLTF.

This clonotype was observed at least ten times. The chain combines TRBV19 with TRBJ2-7, with a weak D call TRBD2 (5 bases). This CDR3 comprises 14 residues. Germline V gene data show CDR1 as LNHDA and CDR2 as SQIVND (reference sequence). Trimming cost V 6 bases and J 9 bases, with 21 bases left between them. The CDR3 here is CASRSRAGEKGQYF. CDR3 nucleotides: TGTGCCAGTAGATCCAGAGCCGGGGAAAAAGGGCAGTACTTC.

Written as DNA, the CDR3 is TGTGCCAGCAGCGTCCCGCGGGGGTCTGGGGCCAACGTCCTGACTTTC. Protein: CASSVPRGSGANVLTF. The chain has TRBV5-4 and TRBJ2-6; 7 bases line up with TRBD2. The CDR3 runs 16 residues. Germline V gene data show CDR1 as SGHNT and CDR2 as YYREEE (reference sequence). The V and J ends lost 4 bases and 1 base, in that order; junction bases with no gene match: 5.

This clonotype occurred many times. The V gene is TRBV20-1, the J gene TRBJ1-2, with D unclear. This CDR3 is 13 amino acids long. Per the germline V gene, CDR1 is DFQATT and CDR2 is SNEGSKA (reference sequence). V was clipped by 3 bases and J by 3 bases, with 11 bases between them. The CDR3 nucleotides read TGCAGTGCTAGGGAGAGCAACGACTATGGCTACACCTTC. Its translation: CSARESNDYGYTF.

The table lists this clonotype with many counts. V usage is TRBV12-3 or TRBV12-4 and J usage is TRBJ2-1; D call uncertain. V gave up 5 bases and J gave up 6 bases, with 14 bases separating them. CDR3 length equals 14 residues. The CDR3 sequence: CASSPGVSGNEQFF. DNA for the CDR3: TGTGCCAGCAGTCCTGGGGTATCTGGCAATGAGCAGTTCTTC.

This clonotype was recorded many times. This chain connects TRBV7-2 to TRBJ2-7; perhaps TRBD1 as D (5 bases). The CDR3 spans 13 residues. V was pared by 5 bases and J by 0 bases, with 8 bases between. Germline CDR1 is SGHTA and CDR2 is FQGNSA. This chain's CDR3 is CASSPDSSYEQYF. CDR3 coding DNA: TGTGCCAGCAGCCCAGACAGCTCCTACGAGCAGTACTTC.

By share, this clonotype counts as medium-sized. The genes are TRBV12-2 and TRBJ2-7; the table's D call of TRBD1 was not tested on the DNA. TRBV12-2 is marked as a pseudogene. CDR3 size: 16 residues. CDR3: CASRFKDRGRYYEQYF. CDR3 nucleotide sequence: TGTGCAAGTCGATTTAAAGACAGGGGGAGATACTACGAGCAGTACTTC.

By share of the sample, this clonotype is medium-sized. V usage is TRBV7-9 and J usage is TRBJ2-6; 9 bases are shared with TRBD1. V shed 5 bases, J shed 3 bases, and the junction held 5 bases outside the gene matches. CDR3 length equals 16 residues. The germline V gene encodes CDR1 SEHNR and CDR2 FQNEAQ (reference sequence). CDR3 residues: CASSRTGVFGANVLTF. The CDR3 coding sequence is TGTGCCAGCAGCCGGACAGGGGTCTTTGGGGCCAACGTCCTGACTTTC.

This clonotype was observed at least ten times. The rearrangement links TRBV19 to TRBJ2-6; D gene ambiguous. V lost 3 bases to trimming and J lost 0 bases, with 9 bases between them. Per germline, CDR1 LNHDA and CDR2 SQIVND (reference sequence). The CDR3 is 16 residues long. DNA of the CDR3: TGTGCCAGTAGTATTTTCCCGGGCTCTGGGGCCAACGTCCTGACTTTC. This codes for CASSIFPGSGANVLTF.

This clonotype was recorded at least ten times. The genes are TRBV20-1 and TRBJ2-2; a weak D match, TRBD2 (6 bases). The CDR3 totals 16 residues. The germline V gene encodes CDR1 DFQATT and CDR2 SNEGSKA (reference sequence). Trimming cost V 5 bases and J 4 bases, with 20 bases left between them. CDR3 in amino acids: CSARTGGRRVTGELFF. The CDR3 DNA sequence: TGCAGTGCTCGAACCGGGGGACGGAGGGTCACCGGGGAGCTGTTTTTT.

This chain links TRBV7-3 with TRBJ1-1; D call uncertain. V lost 2 bases, J lost 0 bases, and 4 bases lay in between. Germline-derived CDR1 and CDR2 are SGHTA and FQGTGA. This CDR3 spans 13 amino acids. The CDR3 here is CASSLAMNTEAFF. Written as DNA, the CDR3 is TGTGCCAGCAGCTTAGCTATGAACACTGAAGCTTTCTTT.